The rows below give T cell receptor beta chains drawn from one sample of a study of sequential checkpoint blockade in melanoma. TCRdb's copy holds only in-frame clones and misses some; the assay was immunoSEQ multiplex PCR. The sample comprises 15,000 to 20,000 clones, 73% of which are singletons, and under 5% rests with the top ten. Here the sequenced sample was tumor tissue (inferred from file names), taken from a patient given nivolumab and ipilimumab in sequence. The receptor source for this set is a human donor with melanoma. CDR3s include the opening cysteine and the closing phenylalanine or tryptophan. A D gene is named only where the DNA matches it firmly.

CDR3aa: CATSTGYEETQYF
d_gene: NA
len: 13
v_gene: TRBV19

CDR3aa: CASSKTGTGANVLTF
d_gene: TRBD1
len: 15
v_gene: TRBV23-1

CDR3aa: CASSLPRTGGAVGELFF
d_gene: TRBD1
len: 17
v_gene: TRBV7-6

CDR3aa: CAISQFTSSDTQYF
d_gene: NA
len: 14
v_gene: TRBV10-3

CDR3aa: CASSPGTGGLVQPQHF
d_gene: TRBD1
len: 16
v_gene: TRBV11-3

CDR3aa: CASSVDYPGELFF
d_gene: NA
len: 13
v_gene: TRBV9

CDR3aa: CASSLQGSGVAEAFF
d_gene: NA
len: 15
v_gene: TRBV5-1

CDR3aa: CASSIPGTGEQYF
d_gene: NA
len: 13
v_gene: TRBV23-1

CDR3aa: CASSQENTEAFF
d_gene: NA
len: 12
v_gene: TRBV1

CDR3aa: CASSSRDRANTGELFF
d_gene: TRBD1
len: 16
v_gene: TRBV7-1

CDR3aa: CASSWGRWEQFF
d_gene: NA
len: 12
v_gene: TRBV28

CDR3aa: CAWSRPGEQPQHF
d_gene: NA
len: 13
v_gene: TRBV30

CDR3aa: CASSVVDTGELFF
d_gene: NA
len: 13
v_gene: TRBV10-1

CDR3aa: CASTRGGLAGVEQYF
d_gene: TRBD2
len: 15
v_gene: TRBV11-3

CDR3aa: CATSRVGSGVNEQFF
d_gene: NA
len: 15
v_gene: TRBV15

CDR3aa: CAWGPANEQYF
d_gene: NA
len: 11
v_gene: TRBV30

CDR3aa: CASRPTGAPNQPQHF
d_gene: NA
len: 15
v_gene: TRBV19

CDR3aa: CASTELAGARETQYF
d_gene: TRBD2
len: 15
v_gene: TRBV6-1

CDR3aa: CASRTTPATNEKLFF
d_gene: NA
len: 15
v_gene: TRBV5-1

CDR3aa: CASSPDRGRRTEAFF
d_gene: TRBD1
len: 15
v_gene: TRBV11-3

CDR3aa: CATSKTGGVDNQPQHF
d_gene: NA
len: 16
v_gene: TRBV15

CDR3aa: CASSPGTSRHNEQFF
d_gene: TRBD2
len: 15
v_gene: TRBV28

CDR3aa: CASSRQGFGSYEQYF
d_gene: NA
len: 15
v_gene: TRBV19

CDR3aa: CASSPGRVQPQHF
d_gene: NA
len: 13
v_gene: TRBV14

CDR3aa: CASSVRDRAVSVSGNTIYF
d_gene: TRBD1
len: 19
v_gene: TRBV9

CDR3aa: CAWGETQETQYF
d_gene: NA
len: 12
v_gene: TRBV30

CDR3aa: CASSQAQAGGLAISTDTQYF
d_gene: TRBD2
len: 20
v_gene: TRBV14

CDR3aa: CASSRGSYEQYF
d_gene: NA
len: 12
v_gene: TRBV6-8

CDR3aa: CASRRQGYNTEAFF
d_gene: TRBD1
len: 14
v_gene: TRBV6-8

CDR3aa: CASSPQGAVDNEQFF
d_gene: TRBD1
len: 15
v_gene: TRBV11-3

CDR3aa: CASSPLTGVNEQYF
d_gene: NA
len: 14
v_gene: TRBV19

CDR3aa: CASSPPNQPGDSGELFF
d_gene: NA
len: 17
v_gene: TRBV18

CDR3aa: CASSIRAPTYEQYF
d_gene: NA
len: 14
v_gene: TRBV19

CDR3aa: CSVLSGNTPDTQYF
d_gene: TRBD2
len: 14
v_gene: TRBV29-1

CDR3aa: CASSKGQATVEAFF
d_gene: TRBD1
len: 14
v_gene: TRBV19

CDR3aa: CASSEHQGYEQYF
d_gene: NA
len: 13
v_gene: TRBV5-4

CDR3aa: CASKSNRVNNEQFF
d_gene: NA
len: 14
v_gene: TRBV14

CDR3aa: CASSYIGQGDTEAFF
d_gene: TRBD1
len: 15
v_gene: TRBV6-8

CDR3aa: CAWSVVGSGYTF
d_gene: NA
len: 12
v_gene: TRBV30

CDR3aa: CAWGQGGLQPQHF
d_gene: TRBD1
len: 13
v_gene: TRBV30

CDR3aa: CASSITFANTEAFF
d_gene: NA
len: 14
v_gene: TRBV19

CDR3aa: CSVEDSQGAKNIQYF
d_gene: TRBD1
len: 15
v_gene: TRBV29-1

CDR3aa: CATITRLGGNQPQHF
d_gene: NA
len: 15
v_gene: TRBV28

CDR3aa: CASSRTSLNEQFF
d_gene: TRBD2
len: 13
v_gene: TRBV25-1

CDR3aa: CAIRGSGETEAFF
d_gene: NA
len: 13
v_gene: TRBV6-8

CDR3aa: CASSLDGDSGNTIYF
d_gene: NA
len: 15
v_gene: TRBV7-6

CDR3aa: CASSVAGTPRETQYF
d_gene: NA
len: 15
v_gene: TRBV9

CDR3aa: CAWRQSETQYF
d_gene: NA
len: 11
v_gene: TRBV30

CDR3aa: CASSPGQGRAEAFF
d_gene: TRBD1
len: 14
v_gene: TRBV18

CDR3aa: CASSYHYRQGSSNQPQHF
d_gene: TRBD1
len: 18
v_gene: TRBV6-8

CDR3aa: CASSLSGRAGIDTQYF
d_gene: TRBD2
len: 16
v_gene: TRBV19

CDR3aa: CAWNHRGETEAFF
d_gene: TRBD1
len: 13
v_gene: TRBV30

CDR3aa: CASSRDRGNTDTQYF
d_gene: TRBD1
len: 15
v_gene: TRBV11-3

CDR3aa: CASSIRTSGAQETQYF
d_gene: TRBD2
len: 16
v_gene: TRBV9

CDR3aa: CASSIRPYEQYF
d_gene: NA
len: 12
v_gene: TRBV28

CDR3aa: CASTLDRGSPLHF
d_gene: NA
len: 13
v_gene: TRBV22-1

CDR3aa: CASSPGRNWYQEAQYF
d_gene: NA
len: 16
v_gene: TRBV6-7

CDR3aa: CASDYSGANVLTF
d_gene: NA
len: 13
v_gene: TRBV19

CDR3aa: CASSPFPSTSGNTIYF
d_gene: NA
len: 16
v_gene: TRBV6-8

CDR3aa: CSVETQGGKGGYTF
d_gene: NA
len: 14
v_gene: TRBV29-1